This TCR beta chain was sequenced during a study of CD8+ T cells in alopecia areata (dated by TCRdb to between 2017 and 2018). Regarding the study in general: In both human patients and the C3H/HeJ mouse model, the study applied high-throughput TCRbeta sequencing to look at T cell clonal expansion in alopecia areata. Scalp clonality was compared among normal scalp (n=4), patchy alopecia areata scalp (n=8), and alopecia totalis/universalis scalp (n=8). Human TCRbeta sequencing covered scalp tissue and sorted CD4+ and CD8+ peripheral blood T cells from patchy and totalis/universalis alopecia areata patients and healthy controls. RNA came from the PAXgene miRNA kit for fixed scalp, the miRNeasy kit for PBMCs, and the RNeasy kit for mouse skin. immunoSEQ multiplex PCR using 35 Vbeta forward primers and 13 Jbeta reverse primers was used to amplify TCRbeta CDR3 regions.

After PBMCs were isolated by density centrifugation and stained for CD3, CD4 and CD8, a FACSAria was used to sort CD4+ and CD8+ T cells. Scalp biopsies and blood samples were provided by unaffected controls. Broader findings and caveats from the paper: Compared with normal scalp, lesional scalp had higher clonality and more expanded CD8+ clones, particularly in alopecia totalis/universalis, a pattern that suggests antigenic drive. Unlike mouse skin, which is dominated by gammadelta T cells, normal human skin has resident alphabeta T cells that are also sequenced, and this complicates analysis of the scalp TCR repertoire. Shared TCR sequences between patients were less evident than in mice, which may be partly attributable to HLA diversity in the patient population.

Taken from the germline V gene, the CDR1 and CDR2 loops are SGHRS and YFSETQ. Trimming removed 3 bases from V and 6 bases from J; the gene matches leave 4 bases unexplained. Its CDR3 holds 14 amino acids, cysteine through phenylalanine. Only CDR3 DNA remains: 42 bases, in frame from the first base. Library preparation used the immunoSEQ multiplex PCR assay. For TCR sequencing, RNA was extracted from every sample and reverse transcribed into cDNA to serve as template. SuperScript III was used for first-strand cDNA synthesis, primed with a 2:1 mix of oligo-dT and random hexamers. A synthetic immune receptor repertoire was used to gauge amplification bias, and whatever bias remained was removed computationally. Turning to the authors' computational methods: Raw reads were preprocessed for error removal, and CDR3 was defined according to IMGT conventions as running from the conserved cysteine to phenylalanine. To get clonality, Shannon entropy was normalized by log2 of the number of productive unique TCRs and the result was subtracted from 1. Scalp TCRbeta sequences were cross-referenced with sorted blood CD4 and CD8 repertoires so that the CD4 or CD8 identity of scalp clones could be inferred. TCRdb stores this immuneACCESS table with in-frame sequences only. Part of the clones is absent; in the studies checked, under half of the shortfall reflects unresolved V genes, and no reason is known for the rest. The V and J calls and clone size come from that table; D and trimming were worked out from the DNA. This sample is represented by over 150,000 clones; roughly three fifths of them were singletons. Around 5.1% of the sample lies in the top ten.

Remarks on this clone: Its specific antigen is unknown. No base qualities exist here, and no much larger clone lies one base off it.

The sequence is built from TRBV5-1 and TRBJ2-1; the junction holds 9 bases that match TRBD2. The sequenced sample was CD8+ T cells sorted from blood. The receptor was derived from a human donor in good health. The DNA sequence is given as TGCGCCAGCAGCTCCACGACTAGCGGCAATGAGCAGTTCTTC. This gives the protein CASSSTTSGNEQFF.